The source of this T cell receptor (beta chain) is a study of blood T cell repertoires in COVID-19. Across the study: COVID-19 samples from acute and convalescent phases originated in the United States, Italy and Spain. PBMCs, B-cell-depleted T cells, or T cells provided the cDNA or gDNA that made up the material.

CDR3 length: 14 residues. Per the germline V gene, CDR1 is MNHEY and CDR2 is SVGAGI. The V segment lost 6 bases and the J segment 2 bases; nucleotides outside the gene matches: 6. Study processing details: Reference gene primer amplification gave estimated nucleated cell counts. Libraries were prepared by immunoSEQ multiplex PCR; TCRdb keeps only in-frame clonotypes and omits some of them. D and trimming come from the DNA, and the V and J calls and clone size come from that table. The sample contains fewer than 70,000 clones, 78% of which appear only once. The sequencing input was peripheral blood. The rearrangement joins TRBV6-5 to TRBJ2-7, with 8 bases that match TRBD1. This TCR was recovered from a human donor in a cohort sampled during active COVID-19. The CDR3 loop reads CASRIDRGPYEQYF. CDR3 bases: TGTGCCAGCAGAATCGACAGGGGCCCCTACGAGCAGTACTTC.